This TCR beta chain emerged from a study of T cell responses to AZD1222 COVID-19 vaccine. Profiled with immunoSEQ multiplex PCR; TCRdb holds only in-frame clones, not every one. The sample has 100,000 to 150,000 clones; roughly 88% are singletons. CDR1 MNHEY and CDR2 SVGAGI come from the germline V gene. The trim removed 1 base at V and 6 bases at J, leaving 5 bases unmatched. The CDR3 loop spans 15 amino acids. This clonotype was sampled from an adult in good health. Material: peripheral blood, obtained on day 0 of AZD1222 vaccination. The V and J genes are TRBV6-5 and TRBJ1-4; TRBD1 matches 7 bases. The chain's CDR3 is CASSYFTGEDEKLFF. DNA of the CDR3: TGTGCCAGCAGTTACTTTACAGGGGAGGATGAAAAACTGTTTTTT.